The 23 T cell receptor beta chains given below trace back to one sample, sequenced in a study of metastatic and nonmetastatic thyroid tumors. TCRdb redid the clone calls on the PCR reads using MiXCR. Among 13,000 or so clones listed, about 25% were seen once. Each patient came to thyroid surgery without any prior treatment (of any kind). Sequencing was performed on blood. These receptor sequences come from a male donor with papillary thyroid cancer or a benign thyroid nodule (not recorded which). Some clones in this sample may be carry-over from other donors' samples.

This clone was counted between two and nine times. J is TRBJ2-2 and V is TRBV6-1; TRBD2 matches 8 bases. Germline V gene lookup returns CDR1 MNHNS and CDR2 SASEGT. This CDR3 is built from 16 residues. The V and J ends lost 6 bases and 4 bases, in that order; junction bases with no gene match: 10. As DNA, the CDR3 is TGTGCCAGCAGGCCGACTAGCGATCGCGGCACCGGGGAGCTGTTTTTT. Its protein product is CASRPTSDRGTGELFF.

This clone is a singleton in its sample. V usage is TRBV7-2 and J usage is TRBJ2-1; a possible D gene is TRBD1 (6 bases). Trimming left V 0 bases short and J 6 bases short, with 9 bases between. This CDR3 is 14 amino acids long. Germline lookup yields CDR1 SGHTA and CDR2 FQGNSA. CDR3 nucleotide sequence: TGTGCCAGCAGCTTAGCCGGGACATTCAATGAGCAGTTCTTC. Translation: CASSLAGTFNEQFF. The full variable domain, rest sourced from reference TRBV7-2 and TRBJ2-1, is GAGVSQSPSNKVTEKGKDVELRCDPISGHTALYWYRQSLGQGLEFLIYFQGNSAPDKSGLPSDRFSAERTGGSVSTLTIQRTQQEDSAVYLCASSLAGTFNEQFFGPGTRLTVL.

The chain joins TRBV20-1 to TRBJ2-5; no firm D call. V was clipped by 5 bases and J by 4 bases, with 14 bases between them. The CDR3 extends over 13 amino acids. In germline, CDR1 is DFQATT, CDR2 SNEGSKA (reference sequence). CDR3 region: CSAFPSGRETQYF. In DNA, the CDR3 is TGCAGTGCTTTCCCGTCGGGCCGAGAGACCCAGTACTTC.

V is TRBV5-1 and J is TRBJ2-3, with 14 bases matching TRBD2. This CDR3 is 15 amino acids long. The germline CDR1 and CDR2 sequences are SGHRS and YFSETQ. Unmatched junction bases numbered 2, after V lost 4 bases and J lost 4 bases. CDR3 in DNA: TGCGCCAGCAGCCGGGGACTAGCGGGGGCAGATACGCAGTATTTT. Encoded protein: CASSRGLAGADTQYF.

This clone has only a few counts. This sequence joins TRBV12-3 or TRBV12-4 and TRBJ2-7; D may be TRBD1 (6 bases). This CDR3 spans 13 amino acids. V was pared by 5 bases and J by 6 bases, with 14 bases between. DNA of the CDR3: TGTGCCAGCAGTCCGGCAGGGGCGGGCGAGCAGTACTTC. Translated: CASSPAGAGEQYF.

This clone was recorded many times. The chain uses TRBV4-3 and TRBJ2-2, with TRBD2 matching over 10 bases. CDR1 is LGHNA, CDR2 YSLEER, per germline. There are 15 residues in the CDR3. The junction had 1 base not matched to a gene; V was cut back by 3 bases and J by 3 bases. The CDR3 bases are TGCGCCAGCAGCCATCTAGCGGGGGACACCGGGGAGCTGTTTTTT. The encoded protein is CASSHLAGDTGELFF.

This clone has just a few counts. This chain links TRBV6-4 with TRBJ2-1, with 10 nucleotides matching TRBD2. CDR1 is MRHNA, CDR2 SNTAGT, per germline. The CDR3 totals 15 residues. V gave up 2 bases and J gave up 3 bases; unmatched junction bases: 1. CDR3 residues: CASSDGTSDYNEQFF. In nucleotides, the CDR3 is TGTGCCAGCAGTGACGGGACTAGCGACTACAATGAGCAGTTCTTC.

This sequence joins TRBV29-1 and TRBJ2-2; D remains ambiguous. The germline V and J ends were trimmed by 6 bases and 5 bases, with 16 bases remaining between them. CDR3 length equals 14 residues. Germline V gives CDR1 SQVTM, CDR2 ANQGSEA. CDR3: CSVVGPSRTGELFF. CDR3 in DNA: TGCAGCGTAGTGGGTCCAAGTAGGACCGGGGAGCTGTTTTTT.

This clone was observed at least ten times. The chain links TRBV15 to TRBJ1-1; 12 positions match TRBD1. CDR1 LNHNV and CDR2 YYDKDF come from the germline V gene (reference sequence). J lost 5 bases, V lost 8 bases, and 15 bases had no gene match. The CDR3 covers 17 residues. In nucleotides, the CDR3 is TGTGCCACCGGGGACCAAGCCAGGGACAGGGGGCAAACTGAAGCTTTCTTT. Residues: CATGDQARDRGQTEAFF. Full variable domain (rest looked up from reference TRBV15 and TRBJ1-1): DAMVIQNPRYQVTQFGKPVTLSCSQTLNHNVMYWYQQKSSQAPKLLFHYYDKDFNNEADTPDNFQSRRPNTSFCFLDIRSPGLGDTAMYLCATGDQARDRGQTEAFFGQGTRLTVV.

This sequence joins TRBV20-1 and TRBJ1-5; D possibly corresponds to TRBD1 (5 bases). V lost 6 bases and J 6 bases, leaving 18 bases between the germline ends. This CDR3 has 14 amino acids. Germline V gene sequence: CDR1 DFQATT, CDR2 SNEGSKA (reference sequence). CDR3 protein: CSALQGEGRQPQHF. The CDR3 DNA is TGCAGTGCGCTCCAGGGAGAGGGCCGTCAGCCCCAGCATTTT.

This clone was recorded at least ten times. This chain joins TRBV20-1 and TRBJ1-3; D is possibly TRBD1 (5 bases). From germline, CDR1 is DFQATT and CDR2 SNEGSKA (reference sequence). V lost 5 bases and J lost 2, with 10 bases in between. The CDR3 totals 13 residues. The chain's CDR3 is CSAPLGAGNTIYF. The CDR3 nucleotides read TGCAGTGCTCCCCTAGGGGCTGGAAACACCATATATTTT.

This clone has more than one count but fewer than ten. Its ends do not fully match the called genes, so a read error is possible. This chain uses TRBV28 with TRBJ1-4, with TRBD1 as a possible D gene (5 bases). The CDR3 extends over 13 amino acids. Germline CDR1 and CDR2: MDHEN and SYDVKM. The CDR3, as DNA: TGTGCCAGCCTGGGGGGGTCTAATGAAAAACTGTCTTTT. Its translation: CASLGGSNEKLSF.

This chain connects TRBV20-1 to TRBJ2-2; D is uncertain. CDR3 length equals 15 residues. The V gene's germline CDR1 is DFQATT and CDR2 SNEGSKA (reference sequence). The V gene lost 3 bases and the J gene lost 6 bases, with 17 bases spanning the gap. The CDR3 nucleotides read TGCAGTGCTAGTTTGGCCAGAAGAGAGGCCGGGGAGCTGTTTTTT. The encoded protein is CSASLARREAGELFF.

The genes are TRBV7-9 and TRBJ2-7; tentative D call: TRBD2 (7 bases). The germline V gene encodes CDR1 SEHNR and CDR2 FQNEAQ (reference sequence). V lost 3 bases and J 2 bases, leaving 11 bases between the germline ends. The CDR3 is 14 amino acids. The CDR3 protein is CASSFKGGTYEQYF. In nucleotides, the CDR3 is TGTGCCAGCAGCTTCAAGGGGGGGACCTACGAGCAGTACTTC.

For this clone: Here the CDR3 omits its conserved ending phenylalanine or tryptophan, so a read error is the likely source. The chain is built from TRBV6-1 and TRBJ1-5; 7 bases are a match to TRBD1. The CDR3 length is 14 residues. The V segment lost 6 bases and the J segment 6 bases; nucleotides outside the gene matches: 8. Germline assignment: CDR1 MNHNS and CDR2 SASEGT. The CDR3 nucleotides are TGTGCCAGCAGCATTGACAGGGCAGGTCAGCCCCAGCATCTT. It specifies CASSIDRAGQPQHL.

The sample holds many counts of this clone. A read error may be the cause here, since a much bigger clone is one base away. This rearrangement joins TRBV9 to TRBJ1-1; possible D gene TRBD1, 5 bases. Per germline, CDR1 SGDLS and CDR2 YYNGEE. The CDR3 is made up of 15 amino acids. The CDR3 loop is CACSVGPNSNTEAFF. The CDR3 DNA sequence: TGTGCCTGCAGCGTGGGGCCCAACTCGAACACTGAAGCTTTCTTT.

This clone was counted at least ten times. V is TRBV9 and J is TRBJ2-7; D remains ambiguous. Germline V gene data show CDR1 as SGDLS and CDR2 as YYNGEE. CDR3 length: 11 residues. V lost 0 bases, J lost 6 bases, and 4 bases lay in between. The CDR3 loop is CASSVGTEQYF. For the CDR3, the DNA is TGTGCCAGCAGCGTAGGGACCGAGCAGTACTTC. Complete variable domain (other parts from reference TRBV9 and TRBJ2-7): DSGVTQTPKHLITATGQRVTLRCSPRSGDLSVYWYQQSLDQGLQFLIQYYNGEERAKGNILERFSAQQFPDLHSELNLSSLELGDSALYFCASSVGTEQYFGPGTRLTVT.

The CDR3 sequence: CASSSNLGLARSSYEQYF. CDR3 sequence (DNA): TGCGCCAGCAGCTCCAACCTGGGACTAGCTAGGAGCTCCTACGAGCAGTACTTC. The chain is built from TRBV5-1 and TRBJ2-7, with TRBD2 identical over 9 bases. Losses at the gene ends were 3 bases for V and 0 bases for J; bases not matched to a gene: 13. This CDR3 is 18 amino acids long. Per germline, CDR1 SGHRS and CDR2 YFSETQ.

The genes are TRBV7-9 and TRBJ2-1, with a weak D call TRBD2 (6 bases). The CDR3 length is 13 residues. The ends were cut back, 4 bases at V and 8 bases at J, with 12 bases in the middle. Germline V lookup: CDR1 SEHNR, CDR2 FQNEAQ (reference sequence). The CDR3 DNA follows: TGTGCCAGCAGCTCATTCAAGCGGGATGAGCAGTTCTTC. This encodes CASSSFKRDEQFF.

This clone was detected only a few times. This chain connects TRBV6-1 to TRBJ1-2; D unclear. This CDR3 comprises 14 residues. CDR1 and CDR2 (germline): MNHNS, SASEGT. V was shortened by 6 bases and J by 9 bases, with 20 bases between the two germline ends. CDR3: CASRVETADFCYTF. In DNA, the CDR3 is TGTGCCAGCAGGGTGGAGACCGCAGATTTTTGCTACACCTTC.

The genes are TRBV6-1 and TRBJ2-6; D gene uncertain. The CDR3 has 15 residues. The germline gives CDR1 MNHNS, CDR2 SASEGT. V was shortened by 2 bases and J by 1 base, with 6 bases between the two germline ends. CDR3 nucleotide sequence: TGTGCCAGCAGTGAAAGGGATTCTGGGGCCAACGTCCTGACTTTC. This codes for CASSERDSGANVLTF.

This clone occurred a few times. The rearrangement links TRBV6-2 or TRBV6-3 to TRBJ2-1; D is undetermined. The V gene's germline CDR1 is MNHEY and CDR2 SVGEGT. Deletions cut 2 bases from V and 8 bases from J, with 13 bases between. CDR3 size: 14 residues. The CDR3 DNA reads as TGTGCCAGCAGTTACCGATCCCCCCCCGATGAGCAGTTCTTC. Residues: CASSYRSPPDEQFF.

The J gene is TRBJ2-1, the V gene TRBV6-2 or TRBV6-3; unclear D gene. The CDR3 has 13 amino acids. V shed 5 bases and J shed 6 bases, with 11 bases lying between them. Germline CDR1 MNHEY, CDR2 SVGEGT. CDR3 coding DNA: TGTGCCAGCAGTCCGACCGAAACCAATGAGCAGTTCTTC. Protein product: CASSPTETNEQFF.